The 10 T cell receptor beta chains below all came from one sample that was sequenced in a study of T-cell reconstitution after alpha-beta-depleted transplantation in children. Preparing the TCRbeta library involved the use of unique molecular identifiers. Each CDR3 protein gets one entry after TCRdb re-called the PCR reads with MiXCR. The table lists hundreds of thousands of distinct CDR3 sequences, under 15% of them singletons. The material sequenced was PBMCs, taken before TCRalphabeta/CD19-depleted stem cell transplant. The receptors come from a girl aged 2 to 10 with congenital amegakaryocytic thrombocytopenia, due to receive a stem cell transplant.

The sample holds many counts of this clonotype. This chain links TRBV5-4 with TRBJ2-2, with D possibly TRBD2 on 6 matching bases. Germline V gene sequence: CDR1 SGHNT, CDR2 YYREEE (reference sequence). The ends were cut back, 0 bases at V and 3 bases at J, with 12 bases in the middle. The CDR3 runs 16 residues. CDR3 DNA: TGTGCCAGCAGCTTGGCCGGAGGGCTTGACACCGGGGAGCTGTTTTTT. It is translated as CASSLAGGLDTGELFF.

The V call is TRBV12-3 or TRBV12-4, the J call TRBJ2-5, with D perhaps matching TRBD2 (5 bases). The germline V and J ends were trimmed by 1 base and 3 bases, with 9 bases remaining between them. CDR3 size: 14 residues. CDR3 region: CASSLVTRKETQYF. Written as DNA, the CDR3 is TGTGCCAGCAGTTTAGTCACTAGAAAAGAGACCCAGTACTTC.

This clonotype was detected many times. This rearrangement joins TRBV28 to TRBJ2-1; D uncertain. V dropped 7 bases and J dropped 2 bases, with 9 bases sitting between them. CDR3 length: 13 amino acids. The germline CDR1 and CDR2 sequences are MDHEN and SYDVKM. The CDR3 sequence: CASTGPPYNEQFF. The CDR3 DNA follows: TGTGCCAGCACCGGGCCCCCCTACAATGAGCAGTTCTTC. The entire variable domain, with the rest obtained from reference TRBV28 and TRBJ2-1, is as follows: DVKVTQSSRYLVKRTGEKVFLECVQDMDHENMFWYRQDPGLGLRLIYFSYDVKMKEKGDIPEGYSVSREKKERFSLILESASTNQTSMYLCASTGPPYNEQFFGPGTRLTVL.

V is TRBV4-1 and J is TRBJ2-7; D possibly uses TRBD1 or TRBD2 (5 bases each). Germline assignment: CDR1 MGHRA and CDR2 YSYEKL. Trimming stripped 3 bases from V and 3 bases from J, with 12 bases between. The CDR3 is 14 amino acids. In nucleotides, the CDR3 is TGCGCCAGCAGCCATATAGGGGACGGCTACGAGCAGTACTTC. Amino acid sequence: CASSHIGDGYEQYF.

This clonotype has a count of ten or more. The chain uses TRBV5-6 and TRBJ1-1, with D perhaps matching TRBD1 (6 bases). The V end was cut by 2 bases, the J end by 3 bases, with 14 bases between. CDR1 SGHDT and CDR2 YYEEEE come from the germline V gene. The CDR3 runs 15 residues. The CDR3 coding sequence is TGTGCCAGCAGCTTCATAGGGGGAGCGGACACTGAAGCTTTCTTT. This encodes CASSFIGGADTEAFF.

The chain combines TRBV27 with TRBJ1-1; the match to TRBD1 covers 11 bases. This CDR3 has 16 amino acids. V was pared by 4 bases and J by 7 bases, with 11 bases of the junction left unmatched. Germline-derived CDR1 and CDR2 are MNHEY and SMNVEV (reference sequence). CDR3 DNA sequence: TGTGCCAGCAGTTCACTCGTAGGACAGGGGGCGATTGAAGCTTTCTTT. Translating it yields CASSSLVGQGAIEAFF.

The chain is built from TRBV20-1 and TRBJ2-7, with D maybe TRBD2 (6 bases). The CDR3 consists of 12 residues. Germline V gives CDR1 DFQATT, CDR2 SNEGSKA (reference sequence). The V end lost 6 bases, the J end lost 4 bases, and 13 bases lay between the germline ends. Here the CDR3 reads CSAGPGRYEQYF. CDR3 nucleotide sequence: TGCAGTGCCGGACCGGGGAGGTACGAGCAGTACTTC.

The chain joins TRBV5-1 to TRBJ2-1, with 9 nucleotides matching TRBD2. The junction had 9 bases not matched to a gene; V was cut back by 5 bases and J by 3 bases. Per the germline V gene, CDR1 is SGHRS and CDR2 is YFSETQ. CDR3 size: 16 residues. The CDR3 DNA reads TGCGCCAGCAGACCCGCGGGAGGGAGTTACTACAATGAGCAGTTCTTC. This codes for CASRPAGGSYYNEQFF.

The chain uses TRBV18 and TRBJ1-5; D possibly corresponds to TRBD1 (6 bases). The CDR3 is 16 amino acids. CDR1 and CDR2 (germline): KGHSH, LQKENI. V was cut by 2 bases and J by 4 bases, with 15 bases left in between. CDR3 nucleotide sequence: TGTGCCAGCTCACCAGGCGACGGGGGCCGTAATCAGCCCCAGCATTTT. It is translated as CASSPGDGGRNQPQHF.

Ten or more counts support this clonotype. The chain recombines TRBV4-1 with TRBJ2-1; D is perhaps TRBD2 (6 bases). This CDR3 contains 16 residues. Trimming cost V 1 base and J 4 bases, with 14 bases left between them. Per germline, CDR1 MGHRA and CDR2 YSYEKL. The CDR3 DNA reads as TGCGCCAGCAGCCAAGGCGGGACGCCTGGGTACAATGAGCAGTTCTTC. It encodes CASSQGGTPGYNEQFF.